The rows below give T cell receptor beta chains drawn from one sample of a study of T cell changes during pregnancy in multiple sclerosis. Method: immunoSEQ multiplex PCR; TCRdb's copy keeps in-frame clones and lacks some. The sample records about 48,000 clones, 80% to 90% being singletons. The sample in question was CD4+ T cells from peripheral blood mononuclear cells, obtained in the second trimester of pregnancy. These TCRs come from a female donor with multiple sclerosis, enrolled in a pregnancy study. Each CDR3 is given with its conserved first and last residue. The D gene is left open where the match is weak. Rows give clone size only sometimes, using once, few, many, or a class for an expanded clone.

cdr3_aa: CASSLVEGELFF
cdr3_nt: TGTGCCAGCAGCTTAGTAGAAGGGGAGCTGTTTTTT
d_call: NA
clone_size: NA
j_call: TRBJ2-2
v_call: TRBV7-9

cdr3_aa: CASRGGSTPYNEQFF
cdr3_nt: TGTGCCAGCAGAGGCGGGAGTACCCCTTACAATGAGCAGTTCTTC
d_call: TRBD2
clone_size: NA
j_call: TRBJ2-1
v_call: TRBV28

cdr3_aa: CASSLWGGATYEQYF
cdr3_nt: TGCGCCAGCAGCTTGTGGGGTGGGGCGACCTACGAGCAGTACTTC
d_call: NA
clone_size: NA
j_call: TRBJ2-7
v_call: TRBV5-1

cdr3_aa: CASSIGLAGDNEQFF
cdr3_nt: TGTGCCAGTAGTATCGGACTAGCGGGAGACAATGAGCAGTTCTTC
d_call: TRBD2
clone_size: NA
j_call: TRBJ2-1
v_call: TRBV19

cdr3_aa: CASSLENSGRNEQFF
cdr3_nt: TGTGCCAGCAGCTTAGAGAATAGCGGGAGGAATGAGCAGTTCTTC
d_call: TRBD2
clone_size: NA
j_call: TRBJ2-1
v_call: TRBV7-2

cdr3_aa: CSVEDPGKQYF
cdr3_nt: TGCAGCGTTGAAGATCCGGGTAAGCAGTACTTC
d_call: NA
clone_size: NA
j_call: TRBJ2-7
v_call: TRBV29-1

cdr3_aa: CASSLQGGLDSYEQYF
cdr3_nt: TGTGCCAGCAGTTTGCAGGGAGGGTTGGACTCCTACGAGCAGTACTTC
d_call: TRBD2
clone_size: NA
j_call: TRBJ2-7
v_call: TRBV28

cdr3_aa: CASSRGQILQETQYF
cdr3_nt: TGCGCCAGCAGCAGGGGACAGATCCTTCAAGAGACCCAGTACTTC
d_call: TRBD1
clone_size: NA
j_call: TRBJ2-5
v_call: TRBV5-1

cdr3_aa: CASSQDPGFTDTQYF
cdr3_nt: TGTGCCAGCAGCCAAGATCCAGGGTTCACAGATACGCAGTATTTT
d_call: NA
clone_size: NA
j_call: TRBJ2-3
v_call: TRBV4-2

cdr3_aa: CASSILTAAGEKLFF
cdr3_nt: TGTGCCAGTAGTATTTTGACGGCGGCTGGGGAAAAACTGTTTTTT
d_call: NA
clone_size: NA
j_call: TRBJ1-4
v_call: TRBV19

cdr3_aa: CASSDNRDLNEQFF
cdr3_nt: TGTGCCAGCAGCGATAACAGGGACCTCAATGAGCAGTTCTTC
d_call: NA
clone_size: NA
j_call: TRBJ2-1
v_call: TRBV6-5

cdr3_aa: CASSGGLAASYNEQFF
cdr3_nt: TGTGCCAGCAGCGGGGGACTAGCGGCTTCCTACAATGAGCAGTTCTTC
d_call: TRBD2
clone_size: NA
j_call: TRBJ2-1
v_call: TRBV7-2

cdr3_aa: CASSLEEETQYF
cdr3_nt: TGTGCCAGCAGCTTAGAGGAAGAGACCCAGTACTTC
d_call: NA
clone_size: NA
j_call: TRBJ2-5
v_call: TRBV5-6

cdr3_aa: CASSDGENEQYF
cdr3_nt: TGTGCCAGCAGCGACGGGGAAAACGAGCAGTACTTC
d_call: NA
clone_size: few
j_call: TRBJ2-7
v_call: TRBV11-1

cdr3_aa: CASSVSRQGGTNYGYTF
cdr3_nt: TGTGCCAGCAGCGTATCAAGACAGGGAGGTACTAACTATGGCTACACCTTC
d_call: TRBD1
clone_size: NA
j_call: TRBJ1-2
v_call: TRBV9

cdr3_aa: CASSQGLAGGQETQYF
cdr3_nt: TGCGCCAGCAGCCAAGGGCTAGCGGGAGGTCAAGAGACCCAGTACTTC
d_call: TRBD2
clone_size: NA
j_call: TRBJ2-5
v_call: TRBV4-3